The 23 T cell receptor beta chains in this list originate from one sample, sequenced in a study of radiotherapy plus CTLA-4 blockade in lung cancer. Produced via immunoSEQ multiplex PCR; TCRdb's table is partial and in-frame only. The repertoire holds about 39,000 clones, nearly 80% seen once, with around a quarter in the top ten. Specimen: peripheral blood, collected from a patient treated with radiotherapy plus ipilimumab. The receptors come from a human donor with non-small cell lung cancer that progressed on radiotherapy plus ipilimumab.

V gene TRBV19 combines with J gene TRBJ2-7; D gene uncertain. Looked up from germline, CDR1 is LNHDA and CDR2 is SQIVND (reference sequence). The CDR3 has 14 residues. V was trimmed by 9 bases and J by 3 bases, leaving 18 bases between them. DNA of the CDR3: TGTGCCAGCCCACCCTGGCGGCCGCACTACGAGCAGTACTTC. Translating gives CASPPWRPHYEQYF. Variable domain in full (rest from reference TRBV19 and TRBJ2-7): DGGITQSPKYLFRKEGQNVTLSCEQNLNHDAMYWYRQDPGQGLRLIYYSQIVNDFQKGDIAEGYSVSREKKESFPLTVTSAQKNPTAFYLCASPPWRPHYEQYFGPGTRLTVT.

In regard to this clone: One end of the junction varies from germline; a read error may be responsible. The chain uses TRBV7-7 and TRBJ2-7, with 9 bases aligning to TRBD1. The CDR3 is 15 residues long. CDR1 SSHAT and CDR2 FNYEAQ come from the germline V gene (reference sequence). The CDR3 sequence: CASSPGQGTVYEQYF. CDR3 nucleotides: TGTGCTAGCAGCCCCGGACAGGGGACAGTCTACGAGCAGTACTTC.

In nucleotides, the CDR3 is TGTGCCAGCAGCTCGCCACAGGGGAACACTGAAGCTTTCTTT. It codes for CASSSPQGNTEAFF. The chain employs TRBV5-5 and TRBJ1-1, with a tentative D call TRBD1 (6 bases). The CDR3 covers 14 residues. The germline V gene encodes CDR1 SGHKS and CDR2 YYEKEE (reference sequence). With 3 bases removed from V and 1 base from J, the gap between germline ends came to 10 bases.

The chain joins TRBV7-2 to TRBJ2-3, with 12 bases aligning to TRBD2. The CDR3 runs to 16 residues. The ends lost 5 bases at V and 7 bases at J; junction bases unmatched: 10. The V gene's germline CDR1 is SGHTA and CDR2 FQGNSA. The CDR3 is CASSPHMTSGGNTQYF. The CDR3 DNA reads TGTGCCAGCAGCCCTCATATGACTAGCGGGGGAAATACGCAGTATTTT.

V gene TRBV9 combines with J gene TRBJ2-2, with 9 bases matching TRBD2. The CDR3 length is 16 residues. Looked up from germline, CDR1 is SGDLS and CDR2 is YYNGEE. V was pared by 1 base and J by 7 bases, with 8 bases of the junction left unmatched. The CDR3: CASSVQRTSEGGELFF. The CDR3 DNA follows: TGTGCCAGCAGCGTACAGAGGACTAGCGAAGGCGGGGAGCTGTTTTTT.

The chain uses TRBV5-1 and TRBJ1-1; D gene unclear. The V end lost 1 base, the J end lost 11 bases, and 15 bases lay between the germline ends. CDR1 and CDR2 (germline): SGHRS, YFSETQ. CDR3 length: 13 amino acids. Here the CDR3 DNA reads TGCGCCAGCAGCTTGAAAGTGTCAGGATTCGCTTTCTTT. Its protein product is CASSLKVSGFAFF. Full variable domain (outside the CDR3, taken from reference TRBV5-1 and TRBJ1-1): KAGVTQTPRYLIKTRGQQVTLSCSPISGHRSVSWYQQTPGQGLQFLFEYFSETQRNKGNFPGRFSGRQFSNSRSEMNVSTLELGDSALYLCASSLKVSGFAFFGQGTRLTVV.

This sequence joins TRBV7-2 and TRBJ2-2; 7 bases are a match to TRBD1. Germline V gives CDR1 SGHTA, CDR2 FQGNSA. J lost 4 bases, V lost 5 bases, and 7 bases had no gene match. The CDR3 runs 15 residues. The CDR3 bases are TGTGCCAGCAGCCTTCGGACAGGCGGCACCGGGGAGCTGTTTTTT. Its translation: CASSLRTGGTGELFF.

This clone has only one observation. The chain employs TRBV10-2 and TRBJ1-2; a weak D match, TRBD1 (6 bases). V was clipped by 7 bases and J by 2 bases, with 17 bases between them. This CDR3 has 15 residues. Germline V gene data show CDR1 as WSHSY and CDR2 as SAAADI. As DNA, the CDR3 is TGCGCCAGCACCGAAACAGGGAAGGGGAACTATGGCTACACCTTC. Its translation: CASTETGKGNYGYTF.

The rearrangement uses TRBV6-1 and TRBJ1-2, with 12 bases aligning to TRBD1. The ends lost 2 bases at V and 14 bases at J; junction bases unmatched: 6. The CDR3 length is 13 residues. The V gene's germline CDR1 is MNHNS and CDR2 SASEGT. This chain's CDR3 is CASSELGQGAQTF. The CDR3 DNA sequence: TGTGCCAGCAGTGAATTGGGACAGGGGGCGCAAACCTTC.

The rearrangement links TRBV7-2 to TRBJ2-7, with TRBD2 matching over 14 bases. This CDR3 contains 14 residues. Germline assignment: CDR1 SGHTA and CDR2 FQGNSA. Trimming removed 3 bases from V and 7 bases from J; junction bases left unmatched: 2. CDR3 amino acids: CASSLGLAGVEQYF. The CDR3 DNA reads TGTGCCAGCAGCTTGGGACTAGCGGGGGTTGAGCAGTACTTC.

The V call is TRBV18, the J call TRBJ2-7; a possible D gene is TRBD1 (6 bases). The V and J ends lost 0 bases and 7 bases respectively, with 16 bases between them. The CDR3 consists of 15 residues. Per the germline V gene, CDR1 is KGHSH and CDR2 is LQKENI. In nucleotides, the CDR3 is TGTGCCAGCTCACCACCGAATACACAGGGCGGTGAGCAGTACTTC. Translated, it gives CASSPPNTQGGEQYF.

This chain uses TRBV18 with TRBJ1-5; TRBD1 aligns across 8 bases. The CDR3 consists of 16 residues. The germline CDR1 and CDR2 sequences are KGHSH and LQKENI. V trimming: 2 bases; J trimming: 1 base; junction bases outside the gene matches: 4. DNA of the CDR3: TGTGCCAGCTCACCAAGACAGGGGACCAGCAATCAGCCCCAGCATTTT. Protein sequence: CASSPRQGTSNQPQHF.

This clone has a handful of counts. The gene calls are TRBV6-5 and TRBJ2-2; TRBD2 matches at 10 bases. Losses at the gene ends were 4 bases for V and 5 bases for J; bases not matched to a gene: 7. CDR1 and CDR2 from the germline V gene are MNHEY and SVGAGI. The CDR3 runs 16 residues. The CDR3 bases are TGTGCCAGCAGTTTCCTCAGCGGGGGGGCTACCGGGGAGCTGTTTTTT. Protein sequence: CASSFLSGGATGELFF.

The chain recombines TRBV4-2 with TRBJ2-5; TRBD2 matches 9 bases. This CDR3 is built from 17 residues. Germline V gene data show CDR1 as LGHNA and CDR2 as YNFKEQ. V trimming: 0 bases; J trimming: 4 bases; junction bases outside the gene matches: 9. CDR3 in amino acids: CASSQEYGGGVTETQYF. CDR3 nucleotide sequence: TGTGCCAGCAGCCAAGAGTACGGCGGGGGGGTGACAGAGACCCAGTACTTC.

The chain has TRBV28 and TRBJ2-6; TRBD2 agrees at 7 bases. Germline assignment: CDR1 MDHEN and CDR2 SYDVKM. The CDR3 runs to 16 residues. V was clipped by 7 bases and J by 1 base; unmatched bases: 7. This CDR3 reads CASTSGAGSGANVLTF. The CDR3 DNA follows: TGTGCCAGCACCAGCGGGGCCGGATCTGGGGCCAACGTCCTGACTTTC.

The V gene is TRBV4-1, the J gene TRBJ1-2; tentatively, D is TRBD1 (5 bases). This CDR3 is built from 15 residues. V lost 0 bases and J 3 bases, leaving 11 bases between the germline ends. CDR1 MGHRA and CDR2 YSYEKL come from the germline V gene. CDR3 coding DNA: TGCGCCAGCAGCCAAGAAGGACGGGACTACTATGGCTACACCTTC. It specifies CASSQEGRDYYGYTF.

The V call is TRBV5-6, the J call TRBJ1-5; 7 nucleotides align to TRBD1. V dropped 0 bases and J dropped 5; count of bases not matched to a gene: 5. The CDR3 extends over 15 amino acids. The germline gives CDR1 SGHDT, CDR2 YYEEEE. CDR3 in amino acids: CASSLGQGRDQPQHF. CDR3 in DNA: TGTGCCAGCAGCTTGGGACAGGGACGGGATCAGCCCCAGCATTTT.

The rearrangement links TRBV2 to TRBJ1-2; D not certain. The ends were cut back, 2 bases at V and 2 bases at J, with 9 bases in the middle. This CDR3 region has 14 residues. Per germline, CDR1 SNHLY and CDR2 FYNNEI. In DNA, the CDR3 is TGTGCCAGCAGTGAACAGAGCGGGAACTATGGCTACACCTTC. Translation gives CASSEQSGNYGYTF.

The CDR3 region is CAISGKTGLNTEAFF. Written as DNA, the CDR3 is TGTGCCATCAGTGGTAAAACAGGGCTGAACACTGAAGCTTTCTTT. The chain is built from TRBV10-3 and TRBJ1-1; weak D call: TRBD1 (6 bases). Trimming took 4 bases from V and 0 from J, leaving 12 bases between them. CDR3 length: 15 residues. Per germline, CDR1 ENHRY and CDR2 SYGVKD.

In the case of this clone: Other DNA variants within this sample encode the same CDR3. In nucleotides, the CDR3 is TGTGCCATCAGTGAATCTAGTCCTGGCTACACCTTC. The encoded protein is CAISESSPGYTF. The chain couples TRBV10-3 to TRBJ1-2; no clear D gene. CDR1 and CDR2 from the germline V gene are ENHRY and SYGVKD. This CDR3 is built from 12 residues. Trimming took 3 bases from V and 7 from J, leaving 9 bases between them.

The gene calls are TRBV4-3 and TRBJ2-3, with D maybe TRBD1 (6 bases). Germline-derived CDR1 and CDR2 are LGHNA and YSLEER. Trimming took off 2 bases at V and 7 bases at J, with 10 bases between the two ends. This CDR3 region has 13 residues. The CDR3, as DNA: TGCGCCAGCAGCCAAAACAGGGCCTATACGCAGTATTTT. Encoded protein: CASSQNRAYTQYF.

This clone was seen a single time. Germline is not matched at one junction end, which may reflect a read error. This chain joins TRBV7-7 and TRBJ2-3; 8 nucleotides match TRBD2. The germline gives CDR1 SSHAT, CDR2 FNYEAQ (reference sequence). The CDR3 is made up of 16 amino acids. Here the CDR3 reads CASSLGSSGSTDTQYF. CDR3 DNA: TGTGCTAGCAGCTTAGGTTCTAGCGGGAGCACAGATACGCAGTATTTT.

The sample holds a few counts of this clone. The sample holds other DNA sequences that translate to the same CDR3. The rearrangement uses TRBV27 and TRBJ1-1; 9 nucleotides align to TRBD1. Per the germline V gene, CDR1 is MNHEY and CDR2 is SMNVEV (reference sequence). The CDR3 length is 15 residues. V trimming: 6 bases; J trimming: 1 base; junction bases outside the gene matches: 6. The CDR3 region has the DNA TGTGCCAGCAGATCGGGACAGGGCAGGAACACTGAAGCTTTCTTT. Encoded protein: CASRSGQGRNTEAFF.